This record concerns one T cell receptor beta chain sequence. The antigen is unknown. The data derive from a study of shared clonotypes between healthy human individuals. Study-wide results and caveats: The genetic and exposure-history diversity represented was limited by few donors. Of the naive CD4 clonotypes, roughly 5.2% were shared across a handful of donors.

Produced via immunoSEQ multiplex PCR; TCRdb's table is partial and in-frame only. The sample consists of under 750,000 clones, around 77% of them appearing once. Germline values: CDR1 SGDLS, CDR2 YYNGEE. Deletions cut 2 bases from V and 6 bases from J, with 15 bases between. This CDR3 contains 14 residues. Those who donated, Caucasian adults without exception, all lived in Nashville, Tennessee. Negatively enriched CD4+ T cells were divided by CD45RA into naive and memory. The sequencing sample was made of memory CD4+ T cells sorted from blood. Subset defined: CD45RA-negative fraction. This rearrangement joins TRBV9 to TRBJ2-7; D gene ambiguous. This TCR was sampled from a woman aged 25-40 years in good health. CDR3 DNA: TGTGCCAGCAGCGTCGACACAGTAAGCGTCGAGCAGTACTTC. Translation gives CASSVDTVSVEQYF.